These T cell receptor beta chains were read from a single sample in a study of blood T cell repertoires in COVID-19. Sequencing was performed with immunoSEQ multiplex PCR; in TCRdb, only in-frame clones are kept and a portion is missing. Among over 95,000 clones listed, more than 85% were seen once. Specimen: peripheral blood. The receptor set was obtained from a human donor with acute or convalescent COVID-19. The donor label of this sample is uncertain. The CDR3 runs from the conserved cysteine through the conserved F or W.

V,J,CDR3
TRBV28,TRBJ2-7,CASTPGTGFSYEQYF
TRBV28,TRBJ1-2,CASSLSGADRGRGYTF
TRBV18,TRBJ1-1,CASSPQGGFTEAFF
TRBV6-2/TRBV6-3,TRBJ1-1,CASSYRGLRGTEAFF
TRBV7-2,TRBJ1-1,CASSLGPGSPMENTEAFF
TRBV4-3,TRBJ1-3,CASSQEEGTGVAGNTIYF
TRBV6-6,TRBJ2-7,CASSATGQTYEQYF
TRBV10-3,TRBJ1-3,CAIRDSSAGTGGNTIYF
TRBV5-1,TRBJ2-3,CASSLGSGGASDTQYF
TRBV6-6,TRBJ1-3,CATSGSGNTIYF
TRBV6-5,TRBJ2-5,CASSYHTSGETQYF
TRBV7-3,TRBJ2-2,CASSSYTGELFF
TRBV19,TRBJ1-1,CATSGGLALEAFF
TRBV20-1,TRBJ1-5,CSAEGGQPQHF
TRBV15,TRBJ2-7,CATSRQRTGASYEQYF
TRBV5-8,TRBJ2-5,CASSLNKQETQYF
TRBV28,TRBJ2-3,CASSPGDGRNTQYF
TRBV30,TRBJ1-5,CAWGLGQPQHF
TRBV30,TRBJ1-2,CAWSLSVGYTF
TRBV3-1/TRBV3-2,TRBJ2-2,CASSQGTGVGELFF
TRBV7-2,TRBJ2-2,CASSLGGSGKTGELFF
TRBV21-1,TRBJ1-3,CASSKDETEGISGNTIYF
TRBV4-3,TRBJ1-2,CASSQATGGIGYGYTF
TRBV4-2,TRBJ2-6,CASSQGSLHHLSGANVLTF
TRBV3-1/TRBV3-2,TRBJ1-4,CASSQGLTHEKLFF
TRBV4-3,TRBJ2-3,CASSQDFGRGRPTSTDTQYF
TRBV28,TRBJ2-5,CASSLVPGLAGSVETQYF
TRBV5-1,TRBJ1-2,CASSSQGYGYTF
TRBV28,TRBJ1-6,CASVTQGNSPLHF
TRBV7-2,TRBJ2-7,CASSLGGGSAYEQYF
TRBV28,TRBJ1-3,CASSLSGGAVGNTIYF
TRBV6-2/TRBV6-3,TRBJ2-1,CASSYWAGSYNEQFF
TRBV11-2,TRBJ2-7,CASSLDDSGGAPPLVNEQYF
TRBV7-3,TRBJ1-1,CASSLSGGTEAFF
TRBV5-1,TRBJ1-1,CASSSQGNTEAFF
TRBV18,TRBJ2-2,CASSPRLAMNTGELFF
TRBV28,TRBJ1-2,CASTLGRGHGYGYTF
TRBV6-5,TRBJ2-3,CASSPPIRDTQYF
TRBV2,TRBJ1-6,CASSEQDSYNSPLHF
TRBV4-1,TRBJ2-1,CASSQGPRGSGQFF
TRBV28,TRBJ1-3,CASSLGGTSGNTIYF
TRBV7-2,TRBJ2-7,CASGQLAGDEQYF
TRBV2,TRBJ2-2,CASRPDYLTTGELFF
TRBV5-6,TRBJ1-5,CASSSGEGLGNQPQHF